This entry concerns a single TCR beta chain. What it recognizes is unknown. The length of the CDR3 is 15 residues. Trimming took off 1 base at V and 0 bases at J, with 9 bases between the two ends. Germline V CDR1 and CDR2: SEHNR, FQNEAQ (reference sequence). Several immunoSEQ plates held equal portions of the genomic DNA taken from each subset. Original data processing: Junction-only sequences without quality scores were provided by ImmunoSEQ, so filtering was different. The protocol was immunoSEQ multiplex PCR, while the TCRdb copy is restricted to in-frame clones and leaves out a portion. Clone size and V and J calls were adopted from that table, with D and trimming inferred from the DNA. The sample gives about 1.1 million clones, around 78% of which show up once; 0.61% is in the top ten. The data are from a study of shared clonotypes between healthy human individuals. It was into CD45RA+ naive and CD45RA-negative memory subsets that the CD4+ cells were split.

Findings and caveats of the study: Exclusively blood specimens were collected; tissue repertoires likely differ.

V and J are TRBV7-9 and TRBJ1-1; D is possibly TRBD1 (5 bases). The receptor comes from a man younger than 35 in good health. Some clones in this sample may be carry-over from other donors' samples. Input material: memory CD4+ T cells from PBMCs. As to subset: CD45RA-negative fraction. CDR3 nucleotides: TGTGCCAGCAGCTTAGAGGGAGGGGTGAACACTGAAGCTTTCTTT. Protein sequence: CASSLEGGVNTEAFF.